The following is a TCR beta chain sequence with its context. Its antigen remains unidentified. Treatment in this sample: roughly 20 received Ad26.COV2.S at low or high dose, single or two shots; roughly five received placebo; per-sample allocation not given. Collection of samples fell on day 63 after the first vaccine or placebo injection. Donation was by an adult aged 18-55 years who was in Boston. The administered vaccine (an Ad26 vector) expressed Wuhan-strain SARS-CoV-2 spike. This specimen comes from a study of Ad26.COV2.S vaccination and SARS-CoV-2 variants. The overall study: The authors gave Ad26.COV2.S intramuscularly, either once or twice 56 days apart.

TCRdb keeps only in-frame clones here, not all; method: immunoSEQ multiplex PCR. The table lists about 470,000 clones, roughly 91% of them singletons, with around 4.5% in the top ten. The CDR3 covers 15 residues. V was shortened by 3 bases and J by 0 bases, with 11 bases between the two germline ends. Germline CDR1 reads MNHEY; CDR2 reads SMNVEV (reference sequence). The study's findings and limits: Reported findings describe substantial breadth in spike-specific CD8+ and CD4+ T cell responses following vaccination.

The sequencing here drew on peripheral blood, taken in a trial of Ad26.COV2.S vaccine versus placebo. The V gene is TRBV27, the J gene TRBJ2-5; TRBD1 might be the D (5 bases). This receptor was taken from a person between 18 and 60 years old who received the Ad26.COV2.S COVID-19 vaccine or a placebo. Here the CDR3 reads CASSLTWGDQETQYF. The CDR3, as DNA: TGTGCCAGCAGTTTGACCTGGGGCGACCAAGAGACCCAGTACTTC.